The 4 T cell receptor beta chains below all came from one sample that was sequenced in a study of beta chain features in type 1 diabetes. Expressed TCRB transcripts got sequenced, as all isolated RNA was reverse transcribed. Sequenced by immunoSEQ multiplex PCR; TCRdb stores in-frame clones only, minus some. The sample lists approximately 300,000 clones, roughly 11% seen once, with about 0.015% in the top ten. Sample: naive CD4+ T cells from blood. Receptors originate from a woman in her 30s in good health.

This clone was picked up a small number of times. This chain joins TRBV5-4 and TRBJ2-5; 9 nucleotides agree with TRBD1. CDR1 is SGHNT and CDR2 is YYREEE in the germline V gene (reference sequence). The length of the CDR3 is 15 residues. The V segment lost 4 bases and the J segment 1 base; nucleotides outside the gene matches: 5. CDR3 in DNA: TGTGCCAGCAGCGGCCGGGACAGGGCCCAAGAGACCCAGTACTTC. Its translation is CASSGRDRAQETQYF.

This clone was recorded a few times. The J gene is TRBJ2-1, the V gene TRBV4-3; 8 bases agree with TRBD2. Trimming removed 4 bases from V and 0 bases from J; junction bases left unmatched: 5. The germline CDR1 and CDR2 sequences are LGHNA and YSLEER. The CDR3 sequence is 16 residues long. CDR3 bases: TGCGCCAGCAGCCGGTTAGCGGGAAGCTCCTACAATGAGCAGTTCTTC. Translated, it gives CASSRLAGSSYNEQFF.

This clone occurred a few times. This chain connects TRBV27 to TRBJ2-7; maybe TRBD2 (6 bases). Germline CDR1 MNHEY, CDR2 SMNVEV (reference sequence). V was cut by 3 bases and J by 1 base, with 13 bases left in between. The CDR3 contains 15 residues. The chain's CDR3 is CASSLQASDSYEQYF. The CDR3, as DNA: TGTGCCAGCAGTTTGCAGGCTAGCGATTCCTACGAGCAGTACTTC.

This clone was seen ten or more times. This chain uses TRBV4-3 with TRBJ2-7, with 8 bases that match TRBD1. The germline V gene has CDR1 LGHNA and CDR2 YSLEER. The CDR3 extends over 14 amino acids. Losses at the gene ends were 0 bases for V and 2 bases for J; bases not matched to a gene: 0. The CDR3 DNA reads TGCGCCAGCAGCCAAGAGACAGGGGCCTACGAGCAGTACTTC. Amino acid sequence: CASSQETGAYEQYF.